The clone carrying this T cell receptor beta chain was recorded only once. These data come from a study of naive and memory T cell subsets. This CDR3 has 14 residues. Trimming took off 1 base at V and 8 bases at J, with 11 bases between the two ends. The V gene's germline CDR1 is LGHDT and CDR2 YNNKEL (reference sequence). Both TRBC1 and TRBC2 were covered by a beta constant-region primer of two equimolar oligonucleotides. TCRdb re-derived calls from the UMI-ligation and nested PCR reads in MiXCR, one entry per CDR3 protein. The data contain roughly 40,000 distinct CDR3 sequences, about 14% of them seen just once; the ten biggest clones take up 20% to 25%.

Sequencing used effector memory CD4+ T cells from blood. Subset noted: effector memory, CD45RA- CD27-. This sequence was found in a human donor in good health. The chain has TRBV3-1 and TRBJ1-4; D remains ambiguous. The DNA of the CDR3 is TGTGCCAGCAGCCAAGGTCAGGCGTGGGAAAAACTGTTTTTT. Translating it yields CASSQGQAWEKLFF.